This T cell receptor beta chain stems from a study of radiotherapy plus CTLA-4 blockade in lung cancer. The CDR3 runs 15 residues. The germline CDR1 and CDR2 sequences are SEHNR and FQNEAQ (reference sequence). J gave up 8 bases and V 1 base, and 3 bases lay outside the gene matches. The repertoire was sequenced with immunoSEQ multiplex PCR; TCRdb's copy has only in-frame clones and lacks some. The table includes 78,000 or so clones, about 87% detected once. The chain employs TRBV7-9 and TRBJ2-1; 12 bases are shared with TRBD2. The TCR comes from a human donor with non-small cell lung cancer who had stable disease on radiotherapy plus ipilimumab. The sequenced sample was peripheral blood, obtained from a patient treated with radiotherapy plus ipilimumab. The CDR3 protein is CASSLETSGSYEQFF. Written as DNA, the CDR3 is TGTGCCAGCAGCTTAGAGACTAGCGGGAGTTATGAGCAGTTCTTC. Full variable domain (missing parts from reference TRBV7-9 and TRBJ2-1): DTGVSQNPRHKITKRGQNVTFRCDPISEHNRLYWYRQTLGQGPEFLTYFQNEAQLEKSRLLSDRFSAERPKGSFSTLEIQRTEQGDSAMYLCASSLETSGSYEQFFGPGTRLTVL.